The rows below give T cell receptor beta chains drawn from one sample of a study of T-cell memory formation after mild COVID-19. In TCRdb, the 5' RACE reads were re-called with MiXCR into one record per CDR3 protein. The data hold fewer than 250,000 distinct CDR3 sequences, with 15% observed a single time. The sequenced sample consisted of PBMCs or a T cell subset sorted from them (not recorded which). These receptors came from an adult woman who had mild COVID-19 (a few samples of this study predate the infection). Cell type and time point are not known. The CDR3 runs from the conserved cysteine through the conserved F or W. A D gene is named only where the DNA matches it firmly. Not all rows give a size; the values are once, few, many and, for expanded clones, a class.

clone_size d_call j_call v_call cdr3_aa cdr3_nt
few - TRBJ1-1 TRBV5-4 CASSLHGEGTEAFF TGTGCCAGCAGCTTGCACGGGGAAGGGACTGAAGCTTTCTTT
few - TRBJ2-7 TRBV2 CASSGQNPYEQYF TGTGCCAGCAGTGGACAGAACCCCTACGAGCAGTACTTC
few - TRBJ1-1 TRBV30 CAWKTGRANTEAFF TGTGCCTGGAAGACAGGACGGGCCAACACTGAAGCTTTCTTT
few - TRBJ2-1 TRBV4-1 CASSQDQVQFF TGCGCCAGCAGCCAAGATCAGGTGCAGTTCTTC
many - TRBJ2-2 TRBV5-1 CASSSARILNRVYTGELFF TGCGCCAGCAGCTCCGCCAGAATATTGAACAGGGTGTACACCGGGGAGCTGTTTTTT
many TRBD2 TRBJ2-3 TRBV24-1 CATSDHRTSGSTDTQYF TGTGCCACCAGTGATCACCGGACTAGCGGCAGCACAGATACGCAGTATTTT
few - TRBJ2-5 TRBV7-2 CASSLDVGVQTQYF TGTGCCAGCAGCTTAGATGTGGGTGTACAGACCCAGTACTTC
few TRBD2 TRBJ2-1 TRBV5-1 CASSPVTSGSVNEQFF TGCGCCAGCAGTCCTGTGACTAGCGGGAGCGTAAATGAGCAGTTCTTC
few TRBD1 TRBJ2-7 TRBV6-2/TRBV6-3 CASSYSPGQPSYEQYF TGTGCCAGCAGTTACTCTCCGGGACAGCCCTCCTACGAGCAGTACTTC
- - TRBJ2-7 TRBV18 CASSPPGRTYEQYF TGTGCCAGCTCACCACCGGGACGGACCTACGAGCAGTACTTC
- TRBD2 TRBJ2-5 TRBV24-1 CATSVHSGMGETQYF TGTGCCACCAGTGTCCATAGCGGGATGGGGGAGACCCAGTACTTC
- - TRBJ2-1 TRBV7-2 CASSLAIEQFF TGTGCCAGCAGCTTAGCGATTGAGCAGTTCTTC
many TRBD1 TRBJ2-5 TRBV24-1 CATSDPGTGHQETQYF TGTGCCACCAGTGACCCAGGGACAGGACACCAAGAGACCCAGTACTTC
- TRBD1 TRBJ1-5 TRBV15 CATSSGTGDQPQHF TGTGCCACCAGCAGCGGAACAGGGGACCAGCCCCAGCATTTT
- - TRBJ2-1 TRBV12-3/TRBV12-4 CASRREYDNEQFF TGTGCCAGCAGACGGGAGTACGACAATGAGCAGTTCTTC
- TRBD1 TRBJ1-1 TRBV3-1 CASSHRTGNTEAFF TGTGCCAGCAGCCACCGGACAGGGAACACTGAAGCTTTCTTT
- TRBD1 TRBJ2-2 TRBV5-1 CASSYQGAFGELFF TGCGCCAGCAGCTACCAGGGGGCATTCGGGGAGCTGTTTTTT